The sequence of this T cell receptor beta chain was determined in a study of T cells after yellow fever vaccination. Study findings and constraints: Clonotypes appearing in both CD4 and CD8 compartments existed, and their share was small.

A 5'RACE template-switching step, the method used to make TCR cDNA, added a universal primer site and UMIs. TCRdb fed the 5' RACE reads into MiXCR, producing one record per CDR3 protein. The repertoire holds a few hundred thousand distinct CDR3 sequences, with about 4% as singletons. To note about this clonotype: Its antigen is as yet unknown.

The receptor was isolated from a man between 18 and 35 years old who received the YFV17D yellow fever vaccine. The sequenced sample was PBMCs, obtained 5 days after the yellow fever booster vaccination.

In DNA, the CDR3 is TGTGCCAGCAGCCTAATGACAGGGGAAAGCGAGCAGTACTTC. It encodes CASSLMTGESEQYF. V is TRBV3-1 and J is TRBJ2-7, with 8 bases aligning to TRBD1. This CDR3 is 14 amino acids long. V lost 4 bases to trimming and J lost 6 bases; unmatched junction nucleotides: 8. Looked up from germline, CDR1 is LGHDT and CDR2 is YNNKEL (reference sequence).